Sequencing of this TCR beta chain was carried out in a study of cytomegalovirus exposure and HLA in healthy donors. Whole-study results and caveats: The later analysis indicated that the majority of CMV-associated TCR beta chains appeared HLA-restricted. Cytomegalovirus association was assigned to more than 150 TCR beta chains. Among donors in an Asian-associated ancestry cluster, a later analysis reportedly found fewer N-insertions than the roughly 610-donor mean.

The germline V gene encodes CDR1 KGHSH and CDR2 LQKENI. The CDR3 has 16 amino acids. V gave up 3 bases and J gave up 1 base, with 15 bases separating them. PCR involved 60 Vbeta and 13 Jbeta primers. TCRdb's table, derived via immunoSEQ multiplex PCR, lists solely in-frame clones and lacks some. Of approximately 81,000 clones listed, 70% to 85% were seen once; the top ten hold more than 2.5%. Regarding this clone: Its antigen is still unknown.

The chain recombines TRBV18 with TRBJ1-1; D possibly corresponds to TRBD1 (5 bases). Material for sequencing was PBMCs. This receptor was identified in a man aged 50-60 years in good health and CMV-seropositive. The CDR3 is CASSPGNGGENTEAFF. CDR3 bases: TGTGCCAGCTCACCCGGGAACGGGGGTGAGAACACTGAAGCTTTCTTT.